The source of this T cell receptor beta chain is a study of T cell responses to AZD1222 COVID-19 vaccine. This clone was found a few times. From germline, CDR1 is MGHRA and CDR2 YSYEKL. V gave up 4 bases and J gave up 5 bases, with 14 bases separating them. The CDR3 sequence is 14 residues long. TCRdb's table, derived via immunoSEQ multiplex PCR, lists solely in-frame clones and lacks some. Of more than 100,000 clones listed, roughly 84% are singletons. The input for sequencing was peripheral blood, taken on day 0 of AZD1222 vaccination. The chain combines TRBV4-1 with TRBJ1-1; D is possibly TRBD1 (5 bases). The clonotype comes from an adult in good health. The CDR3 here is CASSPGRGATEAFF. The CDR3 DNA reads TGCGCCAGCAGCCCGGGTCGGGGCGCAACTGAAGCTTTCTTT.